This TCR beta chain was retrieved from a study of blood T cell repertoires in COVID-19. The wider study: Some COVID-19 samples were acute and others convalescent; all came from the United States, Italy and Spain.

Participants' reported clinical history set cohort assignment. The CDR3 is made up of 11 amino acids. V lost 6 bases, J lost 2 bases, and 3 bases lay in between. Germline V gene sequence: CDR1 SNHLY, CDR2 FYNNEI. Generated by immunoSEQ multiplex PCR, the TCRdb table keeps only in-frame clones and is missing some. The sample records around 220,000 clones, around 90% being singletons. V is TRBV2 and J is TRBJ2-3, with D unclear. This clonotype was obtained from a woman between 18 and 29 years old who had recovered from COVID-19. Sample: PBMCs or T cells enriched from blood (not recorded which). The CDR3 DNA reads TGTGCCAGCAGATACACAGATACGCAGTATTTT. It translates to CASRYTDTQYF.